This is a list of T cell receptor beta chains from one sample in a study of T cell responses to AZD1222 COVID-19 vaccine. Generated by immunoSEQ multiplex PCR, the TCRdb table keeps only in-frame clones and is missing some. The data show approximately 180,000 clones, around 88% seen once. The source material was peripheral blood, sampled on day 0 of AZD1222 vaccination. These TCRs come from an adult in good health. Both conserved end residues are part of each CDR3. D genes are given only for firm matches. Only part of the rows carry a size: once, few, many, or a class if the clone is expanded.

>NA|TRBV19|TRBJ2-3|TRBD2
CASSIGHGAGVADTQYF
TGTGCCAGTAGTATAGGGCACGGAGCGGGGGTTGCAGATACGCAGTATTTT
>NA|TRBV5-8|TRBJ2-7|TRBD2
CASSLYFPFGEKRGGEQYF
TGTGCCAGCAGCTTATATTTCCCCTTTGGGGAGAAGCGGGGAGGAGAGCAGTACTTC
>NA|TRBV7-9|TRBJ2-1|NA
CASSFVATVTYNEQFF
TGTGCCAGCAGCTTTGTTGCGACAGTTACCTACAATGAGCAGTTCTTC
>NA|TRBV10-3|TRBJ2-7|TRBD1
CAISERQGPYEQYF
TGTGCCATCAGTGAGAGACAGGGACCCTACGAGCAGTACTTC
>NA|TRBV10-1|TRBJ1-4|NA
CASIDRTGEKLFF
TGCGCCAGCATTGACAGAACTGGTGAAAAACTGTTTTTT
>NA|TRBV30|TRBJ2-7|TRBD2
CAWRRRRESYEQYF
TGTGCCTGGAGACGCCGGCGGGAGTCCTACGAGCAGTACTTC
>NA|TRBV11-3|TRBJ2-3|NA
CASSLTTASTDTQYF
TGTGCCAGCAGCCTAACAACCGCGAGCACAGATACGCAGTATTTT
>NA|TRBV24-1|TRBJ2-1|TRBD2
CATSEGGSGGHEQFF
TGTGCCACCAGTGAGGGGGGTAGCGGGGGCCATGAGCAGTTCTTC
>once|TRBV12-3/TRBV12-4|TRBJ2-2|NA
CASRATGELFF
TGTGCCAGCAGGGCCACCGGGGAGCTGTTTTTT
>NA|TRBV3-1/TRBV3-2|TRBJ2-1|TRBD2
CASSQVSSGGAGEQFF
TGTGCCAGCAGCCAAGTAAGCAGCGGGGGGGCCGGAGAGCAGTTCTTC
>NA|TRBV29-1|TRBJ1-2|NA
CSVAGGENYGYTF
TGCAGCGTGGCGGGCGGGGAAAACTATGGCTACACCTTC